This T cell receptor (beta chain) was observed in a study of type 1 regulatory T cells. Study details: T-allo10 is an in vitro-generated, Tr1-enriched CD4 T cell product specific for alloantigen.

Via MiXCR, TCRdb re-called the reads, giving one row per CDR3 protein. The sample includes over 14,000 distinct CDR3 sequences, roughly 13% seen only once; the top ten take 15%. Concerning this clonotype: Antigen unknown.

Sequenced input: cultured T cells, either the whole culture or a sorted T cell fraction (not recorded which). This clonotype was sampled from a human donor in good health.

The CDR3 sequence: CASSLEGGTEAFF. The CDR3 coding sequence is TGTGCCAGCAGCTTAGAAGGGGGAACTGAAGCTTTCTTT. This chain connects TRBV7-9 to TRBJ1-1; D might be TRBD1 (6 bases). This CDR3 contains 13 residues. Germline CDR1 reads SEHNR; CDR2 reads FQNEAQ (reference sequence). The V and J ends lost 1 base and 5 bases respectively, with 8 bases between them. The whole variable domain, remainder taken from reference TRBV7-9 and TRBJ1-1, is DTGVSQNPRHKITKRGQNVTFRCDPISEHNRLYWYRQTLGQGPEFLTYFQNEAQLEKSRLLSDRFSAERPKGSFSTLEIQRTEQGDSAMYLCASSLEGGTEAFFGQGTRLTVV.